Each of the 10 T cell receptor beta chains below was sequenced from the same sample in a study of T cells in Graves' hyperthyroidism and ophthalmopathy. Amplified TCR beta CDR3 regions derived from RNA transcripts. RT-PCR in the first round (using the HTBI primer set) targeted the TCR CDR3. TCRdb re-derived calls from the multiplex PCR reads in MiXCR, one entry per CDR3 protein. This sample has more than 350,000 distinct CDR3 sequences, with approximately 14% found just once. Material for sequencing was blood. Every receptor here comes from an older woman with Graves' ophthalmopathy.

The genes are TRBV3-1 and TRBJ1-6, with D hard to call. Between the trimmed V and J ends, which lost 0 bases and 11 bases, there was a span of 5 bases. The germline V gene has CDR1 LGHDT and CDR2 YNNKEL (reference sequence). The CDR3 is made up of 12 amino acids. CDR3: CASSQDKAPLHF. The CDR3 DNA reads as TGTGCCAGCAGCCAAGATAAAGCACCCCTCCACTTT.

This clonotype was seen at least ten times. This rearrangement joins TRBV28 to TRBJ1-2; a possible D gene is TRBD1 (5 bases). The germline gives CDR1 MDHEN, CDR2 SYDVKM. This CDR3 is 13 amino acids long. Trimming took 7 bases from V and 4 from J, leaving 13 bases between them. CDR3 protein: CASMGGTAYGYTF. In nucleotides, the CDR3 is TGTGCCAGCATGGGAGGGACTGCCTATGGCTACACCTTC.

V usage is TRBV4-2 and J usage is TRBJ2-5; D remains ambiguous. CDR1 is LGHNA, CDR2 YNFKEQ, per germline. The length of the CDR3 is 13 residues. Trimming took off 3 bases at V and 1 base at J, with 6 bases between the two ends. CDR3 in DNA: TGTGCCAGCAGCCAGACCATCCAAGAGACCCAGTACTTC. Translating it yields CASSQTIQETQYF.

This clonotype was picked up many times. The chain carries TRBV5-1 and TRBJ2-7, with a tentative D call TRBD2 (6 bases). Per the germline V gene, CDR1 is SGHRS and CDR2 is YFSETQ. V was clipped by 2 bases and J by 2 bases, with 11 bases between them. This CDR3 spans 14 amino acids. CDR3 coding DNA: TGCGCCAGCAGCTTCGGGGGAACCACCTACGAGCAGTACTTC. Residues: CASSFGGTTYEQYF. Filled out from reference TRBV5-1 and TRBJ2-7, the complete variable domain reads KAGVTQTPRYLIKTRGQQVTLSCSPISGHRSVSWYQQTPGQGLQFLFEYFSETQRNKGNFPGRFSGRQFSNSRSEMNVSTLELGDSALYLCASSFGGTTYEQYFGPGTRLTVT.

On this clonotype itself: The germline gene is not matched at one end of the junction; a read error may be the cause. The V call is TRBV12-5, the J call TRBJ2-1; D gene ambiguous. Germline lookup yields CDR1 LGHNT and CDR2 FRNRAP. The CDR3 covers 11 residues. CDR3 nucleotide sequence: TGTGCTAGTGGTCTCTACGATGAGCAGTTCTTC. It specifies CASGLYDEQFF.

This clonotype was found a few times. Possible read error: a much larger clone is one base away. The gene calls are TRBV7-9 and TRBJ2-3, with TRBD2 matching 8 bases. CDR1 is SEHNR, CDR2 FQNEAQ, per germline (reference sequence). The CDR3 length is 15 residues. With 6 bases clipped from V and 6 bases from J, the junction kept 11 bases outside the gene matches. The CDR3 here is CASRGPAGAADTQYF. The CDR3 nucleotides are TGTGCCAGCAGGGGACCAGCGGGAGCTGCCGATACGCAGTATTTT.

This sequence joins TRBV7-9 and TRBJ1-1; D unclear. The ends were cut back, 2 bases at V and 7 bases at J, with 14 bases in the middle. Germline CDR1 is SEHNR and CDR2 is FQNEAQ (reference sequence). This CDR3 is built from 14 residues. The CDR3 loop is CASSLRQLHNEAFF. CDR3 sequence (DNA): TGTGCCAGCAGCTTACGTCAGCTCCATAATGAAGCTTTCTTT.

This clonotype came up many times. The chain employs TRBV20-1 and TRBJ2-2, with 9 positions matching TRBD1. This CDR3 is built from 14 residues. V gave up 6 bases and J gave up 5 bases; unmatched junction bases: 7. Germline V gives CDR1 DFQATT, CDR2 SNEGSKA (reference sequence). CDR3 region: CSAPRGQGTGELFF. Here the CDR3 DNA reads TGCAGTGCCCCTAGGGGACAGGGTACCGGGGAGCTGTTTTTT.

There are many counts of this clonotype. V usage is TRBV28 and J usage is TRBJ2-5; D is undetermined. Germline V gene data show CDR1 as MDHEN and CDR2 as SYDVKM. V was shortened by 3 bases and J by 1 base, with 9 bases between the two germline ends. The length of the CDR3 is 14 residues. CDR3 bases: TGTGCCAGCAGTTTTCGCGGAGCCCAAGAGACCCAGTACTTC. Translated: CASSFRGAQETQYF.

The V call is TRBV20-1, the J call TRBJ2-5; D call uncertain. Germline assignment: CDR1 DFQATT and CDR2 SNEGSKA (reference sequence). The CDR3 is 13 amino acids. The V and J ends lost 2 bases and 2 bases respectively, with 9 bases between them. In nucleotides, the CDR3 is TGCAGTGCTAGACGATCTATTCAAGAGACCCAGTACTTC. This translates into CSARRSIQETQYF.